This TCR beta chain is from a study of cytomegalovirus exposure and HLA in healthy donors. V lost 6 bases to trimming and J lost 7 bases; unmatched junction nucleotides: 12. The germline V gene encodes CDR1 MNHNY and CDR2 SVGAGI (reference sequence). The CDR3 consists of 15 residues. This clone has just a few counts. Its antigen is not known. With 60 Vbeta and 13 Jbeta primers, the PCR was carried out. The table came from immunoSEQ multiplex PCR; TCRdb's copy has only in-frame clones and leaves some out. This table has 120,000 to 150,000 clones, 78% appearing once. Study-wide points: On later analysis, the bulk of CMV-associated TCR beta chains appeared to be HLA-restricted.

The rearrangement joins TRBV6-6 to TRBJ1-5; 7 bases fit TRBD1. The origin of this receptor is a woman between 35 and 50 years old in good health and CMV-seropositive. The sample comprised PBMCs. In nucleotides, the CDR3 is TGTGCCAGCAGCGACAGAGGACAGGTGGACCAGCCCCAGCATTTT. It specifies CASSDRGQVDQPQHF.